Included here is one T cell receptor (beta chain) sequence, with context. Its antigen remains unknown. CDR1 is LGHNA and CDR2 is YNFKEQ in the germline V gene. The CDR3 runs 15 residues. Trimming cost V 6 bases and J 1 base; bases outside gene matches: 8. This sample was included in a study of cytomegalovirus exposure and HLA in healthy donors. Regarding the study as a whole: Altogether, 160 or so TCR beta chains were recorded as cytomegalovirus-associated. The TCR clusters that emerged in the first cohort tended, a later analysis found, to co-occur in the approximately 110 validation repertoires.

The method was immunoSEQ multiplex PCR; TCRdb's version includes in-frame clones alone and lacks a portion of them. The sample has some 310,000 clones; 88% are singletons. It was the roughly 110-subject validation cohort, separate from the roughly 700-subject first cohort, to which the donors belonged. The TCR comes from a man aged 25-45 years in good health and CMV-seronegative. Sequencing input: PBMCs. The V and J genes are TRBV4-2 and TRBJ2-5; TRBD2 agrees at 7 bases. The CDR3 coding sequence is TGTGCCAGCAGGCGAGATACTAGCGTCCAAGAGACCCAGTACTTC. It encodes CASRRDTSVQETQYF.